The entry that follows covers one T cell receptor (beta chain) sequence. This clonotype was seen more than once but under ten times. This receptor's antigen is unknown. No much larger clonotype is one base removed from it; base qualities were not supplied. These data come from a study of T-cell reconstitution after alpha-beta-depleted transplantation in children (dated by TCRdb to between 2015 and 2016). About the investigation overall: Using TCR repertoire profiling, the study quantitatively followed how T-cell immune reconstitution unfolded in children after TCRalphabeta/CD19-depleted allogeneic hematopoietic cell transplantation.

The study at large found these results: About two months after transplant, the apparently early recovery of alphabetaT-cell counts reportedly depended on just several hundred clones that had expanded rapidly and came from non-depleted graft cells. In some patients, the high TCRbeta diversity seen at day 60 was put down to recipient T cells and intrathymic progenitors that had survived conditioning. Over the following months the frequencies of hyperexpanded clones went down, and after one year T-cell counts and TCRbeta diversity were mostly credited to newly produced T cells.

The treatment or condition label for this specimen denotes: allogeneic hematopoietic cell transplantation with graft depleted of TCRalphabeta T cells and CD19 B cells. Transplant recipients were children who received TCRalphabeta/CD19-depleted allogeneic hematopoietic cell grafts. Trimming leaves V shorter by 0 bases and J shorter by 5 bases, with the junction holding 14 bases beyond the gene matches. The germline V gene (reference sequence) supplies CDR1 DFQATT and CDR2 SNEGSKA. There are 17 amino acids in the CDR3, from cysteine to phenylalanine inclusive. The retained sequence is limited to the CDR3, 51 bases, with the frame set at the first base. The library was prepared using PCR. The data were produced on an Illumina HiSeq 2500. TCR libraries were prepared with molecular barcoding, using unique molecular identifiers to normalize TCRbeta repertoire quantification. The public reads were quality trimmed at Q25 with fastp and then assembled into clones with MiXCR by TCRdb, keeping productive beta chains. Entries that share a CDR3 protein sequence are merged under the most common genes and DNA. In all, the sample holds roughly 790,000 distinct CDR3 sequences, and roughly 15% of those were seen once. The top ten constitute around 5% of the sample.

The sequencing used PBMCs, mostly from graft donor cells, collected 360 days after TCRalphabeta/CD19-depleted stem cell transplant. The chain links TRBV20-1 with TRBJ2-7, and 9 junctional nucleotides match TRBD2. The sequence derives from a male patient under 18 who had a stem cell transplant for acute lymphoblastic leukemia, so the T cells may come from the graft donor. The DNA sequence is TGCAGTGCTAGAGATCCCGGAGGCCTAGCGGGGAAGGACGAGCAGTACTTC. Translated, this gives CSARDPGGLAGKDEQYF.